This T cell receptor beta chain was profiled in a study of shared clonotypes between healthy human individuals. Study-level results: Collection of samples was limited to blood; tissue repertoires likely differ. The low donor count limited represented genetic and exposure-history diversity.

When samples were unsorted, roughly 100 million PBMCs were used for genomic DNA. Comment on this clone: Antigen unknown. Within the sample, other DNA sequences also encode this same CDR3.

Replicate PCRs were loaded with approximately 300 ng DNA from unsorted PBMC, about 30,000 T cell genomes. TCRdb keeps only in-frame clones here, not all; method: immunoSEQ multiplex PCR. The sample carries some 470,000 clones, around 80% recorded once. The receptor's source is a woman in her forties in good health. Some clones in this sample may be carry-over from other donors' samples. Sample: PBMCs.

In DNA, the CDR3 is TGTGCCTGGAGTGTAGGGGGCGGCCAGCCCCAGCATTTT. Translating it yields CAWSVGGGQPQHF. V and J are TRBV30 and TRBJ1-5; 7 bases are shared with TRBD1. Germline V gene data show CDR1 as GTSNPN and CDR2 as SVGIG (reference sequence). Trimming took 0 bases from V and 7 from J; bases not matched to a gene: 3. The CDR3 consists of 13 residues.